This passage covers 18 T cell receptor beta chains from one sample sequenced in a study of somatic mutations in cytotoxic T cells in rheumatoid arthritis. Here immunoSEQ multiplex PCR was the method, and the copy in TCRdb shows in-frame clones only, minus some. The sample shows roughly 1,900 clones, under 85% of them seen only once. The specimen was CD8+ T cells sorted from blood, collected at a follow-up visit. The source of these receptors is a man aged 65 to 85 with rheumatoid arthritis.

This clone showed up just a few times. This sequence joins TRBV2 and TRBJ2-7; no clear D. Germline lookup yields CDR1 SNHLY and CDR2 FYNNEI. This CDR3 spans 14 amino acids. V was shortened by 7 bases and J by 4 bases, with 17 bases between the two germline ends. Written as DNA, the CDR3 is TGTGCCAGCACCATCAAAACGGGTACTTACGAGCAGTACTTC. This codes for CASTIKTGTYEQYF. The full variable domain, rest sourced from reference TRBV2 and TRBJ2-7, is EPEVTQTPSHQVTQMGQEVILRCVPISNHLYFYWYRQILGQKVEFLVSFYNNEISEKSEIFDDQFSVERPDGSNFTLKIRSTKLEDSAMYFCASTIKTGTYEQYFGPGTRLTVT.

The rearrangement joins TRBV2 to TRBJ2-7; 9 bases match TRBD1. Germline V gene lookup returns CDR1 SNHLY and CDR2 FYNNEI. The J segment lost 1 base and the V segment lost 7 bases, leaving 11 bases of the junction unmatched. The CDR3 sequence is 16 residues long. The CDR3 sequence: CASMAGPGQGSYEQYF. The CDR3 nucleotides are TGTGCCAGCATGGCGGGCCCAGGACAGGGGTCCTACGAGCAGTACTTC.

CDR3 in amino acids: CATKSGWDGYTF. The CDR3 nucleotides are TGCGCTACAAAAAGTGGGTGGGATGGCTACACCTTC. This chain uses TRBV4-1 with TRBJ1-2; D is uncertain. The CDR3 covers 12 residues. Germline V gives CDR1 MGHRA, CDR2 YSYEKL.

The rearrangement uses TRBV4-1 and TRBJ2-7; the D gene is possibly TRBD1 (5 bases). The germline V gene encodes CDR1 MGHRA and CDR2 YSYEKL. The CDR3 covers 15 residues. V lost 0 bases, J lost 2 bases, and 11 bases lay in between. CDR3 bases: TGCGCCAGCAGCCAAGAGGCCAGGGCCCCCTACGAGCAGTACTTC. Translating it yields CASSQEARAPYEQYF.

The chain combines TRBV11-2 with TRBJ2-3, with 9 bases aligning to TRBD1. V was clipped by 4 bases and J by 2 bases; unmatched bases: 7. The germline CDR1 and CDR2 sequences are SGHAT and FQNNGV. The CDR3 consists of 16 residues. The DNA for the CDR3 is TGTGCCAGCAGCTCGTGGACAGGGGCTAACACAGATACGCAGTATTTT. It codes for CASSSWTGANTDTQYF.

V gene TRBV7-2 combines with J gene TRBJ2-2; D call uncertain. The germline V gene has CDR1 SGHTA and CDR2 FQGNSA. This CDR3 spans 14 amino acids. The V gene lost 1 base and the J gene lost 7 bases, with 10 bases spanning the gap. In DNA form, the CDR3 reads TGTGCCAGCAGCTTAGAAACCGGGTTCGGGGAGCTGTTTTTT. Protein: CASSLETGFGELFF.

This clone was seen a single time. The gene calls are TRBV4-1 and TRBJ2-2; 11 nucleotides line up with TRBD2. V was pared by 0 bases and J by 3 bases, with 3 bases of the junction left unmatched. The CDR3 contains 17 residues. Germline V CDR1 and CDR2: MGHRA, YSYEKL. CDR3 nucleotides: TGCGCCAGCAGCCAAGATGTACTAGCGGGAGACACCGGGGAGCTGTTTTTT. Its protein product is CASSQDVLAGDTGELFF.

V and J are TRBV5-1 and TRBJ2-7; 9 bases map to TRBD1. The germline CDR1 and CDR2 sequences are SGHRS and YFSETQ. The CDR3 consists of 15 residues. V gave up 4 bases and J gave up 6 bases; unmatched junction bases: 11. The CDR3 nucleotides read TGCGCCAGCAGCGCCGCGGGACAGGGAAGGGTCGAGCAGTACTTC. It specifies CASSAAGQGRVEQYF.

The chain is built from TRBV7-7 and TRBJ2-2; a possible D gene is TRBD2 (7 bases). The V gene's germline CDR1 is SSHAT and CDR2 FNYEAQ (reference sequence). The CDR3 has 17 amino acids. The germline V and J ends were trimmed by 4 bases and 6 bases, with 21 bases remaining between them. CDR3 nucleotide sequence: TGTGCCAGCAGCTCCGGCCGGGCCGGGGGGCGCCCCGGGGAGCTGTTTTTT. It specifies CASSSGRAGGRPGELFF.

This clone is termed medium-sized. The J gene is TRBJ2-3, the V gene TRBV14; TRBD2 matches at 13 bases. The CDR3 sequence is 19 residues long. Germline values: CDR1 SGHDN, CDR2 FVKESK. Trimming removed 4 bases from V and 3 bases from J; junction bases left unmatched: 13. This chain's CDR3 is CASSRISHLGLAGTDTQYF. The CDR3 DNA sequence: TGTGCCAGCAGCCGAATTAGTCACCTGGGACTAGCGGGGACAGATACGCAGTATTTT.

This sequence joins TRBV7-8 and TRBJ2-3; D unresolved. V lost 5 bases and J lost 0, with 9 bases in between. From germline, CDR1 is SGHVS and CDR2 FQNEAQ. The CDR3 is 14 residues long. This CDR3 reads CASSQQISTDTQYF. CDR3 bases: TGTGCCAGCAGCCAACAGATTAGCACAGATACGCAGTATTTT.

The CDR3 loop reads CASSQGIGTSGRNEQFF. The CDR3, as DNA: TGTGCCAGCAGCCAAGGAATCGGGACTAGCGGGAGAAATGAGCAGTTCTTC. The V gene is TRBV4-2, the J gene TRBJ2-1, with 14 bases matching TRBD2. Germline V gene sequence: CDR1 LGHNA, CDR2 YNFKEQ. J lost 7 bases, V lost 1 base, and 6 bases had no gene match. The CDR3 spans 17 residues.

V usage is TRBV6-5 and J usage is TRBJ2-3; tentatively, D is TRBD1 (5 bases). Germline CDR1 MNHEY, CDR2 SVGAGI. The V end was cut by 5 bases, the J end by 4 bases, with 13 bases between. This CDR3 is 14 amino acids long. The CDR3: CASSPRQSADTQYF. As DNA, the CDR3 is TGTGCCAGCAGTCCGAGACAGTCTGCAGATACGCAGTATTTT.

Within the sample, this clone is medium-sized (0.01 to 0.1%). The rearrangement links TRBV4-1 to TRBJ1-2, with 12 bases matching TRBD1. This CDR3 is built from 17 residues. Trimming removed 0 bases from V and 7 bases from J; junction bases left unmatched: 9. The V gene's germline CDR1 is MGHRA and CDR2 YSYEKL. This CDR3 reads CASSQDVGTGGASGYTF. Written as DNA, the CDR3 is TGCGCCAGCAGCCAAGATGTGGGGACAGGGGGCGCTTCTGGCTACACCTTC.

CDR3 residues: CASRPGGEKLFF. The CDR3 nucleotides are TGTGCCAGCAGGCCAGGTGGGGAAAAACTGTTTTTT. This chain links TRBV6-6 with TRBJ1-4, with D hard to call. The CDR3 is made up of 12 amino acids. Germline V gene lookup returns CDR1 MNHNY and CDR2 SVGAGI (reference sequence). Trimming stripped 6 bases from V and 8 bases from J, with 10 bases between.

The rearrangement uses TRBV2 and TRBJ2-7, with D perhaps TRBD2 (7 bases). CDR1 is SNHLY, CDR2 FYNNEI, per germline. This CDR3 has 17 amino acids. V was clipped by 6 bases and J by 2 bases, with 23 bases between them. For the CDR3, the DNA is TGTGCCAGCAGGCCTTCACCGGGGGGCGCGAAGCCCTACGAGCAGTACTTC. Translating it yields CASRPSPGGAKPYEQYF.

CDR3 DNA: TGTGCCAGCAGCGTCAGCGCTGGAGGGCTCTCCTACGAGCAGTACTTC. Translated, it gives CASSVSAGGLSYEQYF. The chain joins TRBV11-2 to TRBJ2-7; D is perhaps TRBD2 (6 bases). The CDR3 spans 16 residues. V lost 5 bases and J 0 bases, leaving 17 bases between the germline ends. Germline V lookup: CDR1 SGHAT, CDR2 FQNNGV.

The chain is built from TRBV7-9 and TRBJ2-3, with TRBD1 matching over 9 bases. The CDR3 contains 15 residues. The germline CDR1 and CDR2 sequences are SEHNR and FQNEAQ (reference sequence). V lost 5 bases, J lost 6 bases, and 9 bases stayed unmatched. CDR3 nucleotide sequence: TGTGCCAGCAGCCCCAGGGGGACAGGGATGGATACGCAGTATTTT. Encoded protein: CASSPRGTGMDTQYF.